This entry lists 9 T cell receptor beta chains sequenced from one sample in a study of blood T cell repertoires in COVID-19. Method: immunoSEQ multiplex PCR; TCRdb's copy keeps in-frame clones and lacks some. The sample holds 17,000 or so clones; around 80% are singletons and the top ten take about 20%. Sequenced sample: peripheral blood. The receptors shown here come from a man aged 55 to 70 with active or convalescent COVID-19.

CDR3 in DNA: TGCGCCAGCACTCGTGCGGTGGGGACAAATGAAAAACTGTTTTTT. Translating gives CASTRAVGTNEKLFF. This rearrangement joins TRBV10-2 to TRBJ1-4, with D perhaps TRBD1 (6 bases). The germline V and J ends were trimmed by 7 bases and 5 bases, with 17 bases remaining between them. This CDR3 comprises 15 residues. Germline V gene lookup returns CDR1 WSHSY and CDR2 SAAADI.

The rearrangement joins TRBV2 to TRBJ2-7; possibly TRBD2 for D (5 bases). There are 12 residues in the CDR3. The germline V gene encodes CDR1 SNHLY and CDR2 FYNNEI. V was pared by 8 bases and J by 3 bases, with 11 bases between. The CDR3 loop is CASRTYYYEQYF. The CDR3 coding sequence is TGTGCCAGCCGGACTTACTACTACGAGCAGTACTTC.

This clone was seen just once. CDR3 sequence reads: CASSLGLLPYEQYF. In DNA, the CDR3 is TGTGCCAGCAGCTTGGGCCTATTACCCTACGAGCAGTACTTC. The chain joins TRBV5-4 to TRBJ2-7, with D unresolved. Germline-derived CDR1 and CDR2 are SGHNT and YYREEE (reference sequence). The CDR3 loop spans 14 amino acids. The V and J ends lost 0 bases and 2 bases respectively, with 9 bases between them. Supplemented by reference TRBV5-4 and TRBJ2-7, the full variable domain reads ETGVTQSPTHLIKTRGQQVTLRCSSQSGHNTVSWYQQALGQGPQFIFQYYREEENGRGNFPPRFSGLQFPNYSSELNVNALELDDSALYLCASSLGLLPYEQYFGPGTRLTVT.

The V gene is TRBV7-3, the J gene TRBJ2-1, with D maybe TRBD1 (6 bases). CDR3 length: 14 amino acids. Looked up from germline, CDR1 is SGHTA and CDR2 is FQGTGA. The V and J ends lost 2 bases and 5 bases respectively, with 10 bases between them. CDR3 bases: TGTGCCAGCAGCTTACTCGCAGGGGACAATGAGCAGTTCTTC. Translated, it gives CASSLLAGDNEQFF.

The chain combines TRBV28 with TRBJ1-3; D unclear. CDR1 is MDHEN, CDR2 SYDVKM, per germline. V was clipped by 6 bases and J by 0 bases, with 12 bases between them. This CDR3 region has 15 residues. CDR3 nucleotide sequence: TGTGCCAGCAGCCCGGCAGGCCTCTCTGGAAACACCATATATTTT. Amino acids: CASSPAGLSGNTIYF.

This clone has only one observation. The V gene is TRBV11-3, the J gene TRBJ2-7, with D possibly matching TRBD2 (6 bases). CDR1 and CDR2 from the germline V gene are SGHNT and YENEEA. The CDR3 is 14 amino acids. The germline V and J ends were trimmed by 3 bases and 0 bases, with 9 bases remaining between them. CDR3 bases: TGTGCCAGCAGCTTGATTAGCGGCTCCTACGAGCAGTACTTC. Protein product: CASSLISGSYEQYF.

This clone was observed once. The chain employs TRBV2 and TRBJ2-3; 7 bases fit TRBD2. The length of the CDR3 is 15 residues. Germline V gene sequence: CDR1 SNHLY, CDR2 FYNNEI. With V trimmed by 2 bases and J by 3 bases, 5 bases remained unmatched. This CDR3 is CASSERRGGTDTQYF. Here the CDR3 DNA reads TGTGCCAGCAGTGAAAGGCGGGGAGGGACAGATACGCAGTATTTT. Combining the CDR3 with reference TRBV2 and TRBJ2-3 gives the whole variable domain EPEVTQTPSHQVTQMGQEVILRCVPISNHLYFYWYRQILGQKVEFLVSFYNNEISEKSEIFDDQFSVERPDGSNFTLKIRSTKLEDSAMYFCASSERRGGTDTQYFGPGTRLTVL.

CDR3 nucleotide sequence: TGTGCCAGCAGCTATAGAGACAGGTTGTACTTC. Its protein is CASSYRDRLYF. The rearrangement joins TRBV7-2 to TRBJ2-7, with D possibly TRBD1 on 6 matching bases. This CDR3 region has 11 residues. Germline CDR1 is SGHTA and CDR2 is FQGNSA. V dropped 4 bases and J dropped 12 bases, with 13 bases sitting between them.

The chain carries TRBV4-2 and TRBJ2-7; 12 bases match TRBD2. Looked up from germline, CDR1 is LGHNA and CDR2 is YNFKEQ. The CDR3 runs to 18 residues. Unmatched junction bases numbered 7, after V lost 0 bases and J lost 1 base. The CDR3 sequence is CASSQDATSGSSSYEQYF. In nucleotides, the CDR3 is TGTGCCAGCAGCCAAGATGCGACTAGCGGGAGTTCATCCTACGAGCAGTACTTC.